This record concerns one TCR beta chain sequence. Its antigen is unidentified. These data are taken from a study of shared clonotypes between healthy human individuals. For the study at large: Every donor yielded three CD4 naive, three CD4 memory, two CD8 naive and one CD8 memory plate.

Germline assignment: CDR1 LNHDA and CDR2 SQIVND (reference sequence). The ends were cut back, 3 bases at V and 2 bases at J, with 13 bases in the middle. The CDR3 runs 15 residues. Findings of the study overall: Generally, estimated richness proved larger in naive subsets than it did in memory subsets.

Naive CD4+ cells were CD45RA-selected; the remaining cells were memory. Repertoires were generated with immunoSEQ multiplex PCR, while TCRdb's copy carries only in-frame clones and drops some. The data hold roughly 2.5 million clones, with around nine tenths observed a single time. The origin of this receptor is a young man in good health. The chain has TRBV19 and TRBJ2-5; D unresolved. The sequencing input was naive CD4+ T cells sorted from blood. Subset given: CD45RA+ positively selected. In DNA, the CDR3 is TGTGCCAGTAGTATGGTGGCTAGTCCACAAGAGACCCAGTACTTC. Its protein product is CASSMVASPQETQYF.